What follows are 10 T cell receptor beta chains derived from one specimen sequenced in a study of Ad26.COV2.S vaccination and SARS-CoV-2 variants. The protocol was immunoSEQ multiplex PCR, while the TCRdb copy is restricted to in-frame clones and leaves out a portion. The table lists approximately 250,000 clones, around 88% of them singletons. The treatment here: some 20 received Ad26.COV2.S at low or high dose, single or two shots; about 5 received placebo; per-sample allocation not given. Samples were taken on day 63 after the first vaccine or placebo injection. The source material was peripheral blood, sampled in a trial of Ad26.COV2.S vaccine versus placebo. These receptor sequences come from a person aged 18-60 years who received the Ad26.COV2.S COVID-19 vaccine or a placebo.

The chain has TRBV6-5 and TRBJ1-2; D is uncertain. Germline V gene lookup returns CDR1 MNHEY and CDR2 SVGAGI. The ends were cut back, 6 bases at V and 12 bases at J, with 14 bases in the middle. The CDR3 covers 11 residues. The CDR3 coding sequence is TGTGCCAGCAGGGAGGGTTGGAAGAACACCTTC. This translates into CASREGWKNTF.

The chain employs TRBV6-2 or TRBV6-3 and TRBJ2-5; TRBD2 agrees at 7 bases. Trimming cost V 5 bases and J 5 bases; bases outside gene matches: 14. The CDR3 extends over 16 amino acids. CDR1 is MNHEY and CDR2 is SVGEGT in the germline V gene. The CDR3 protein is CASSQIQDIGRETQYF. CDR3 DNA sequence: TGTGCCAGCAGTCAAATACAGGATATCGGGAGGGAGACCCAGTACTTC.

V gene TRBV18 combines with J gene TRBJ2-3; 11 bases align to TRBD1. CDR1 is KGHSH, CDR2 LQKENI, per germline. With V trimmed by 6 bases and J by 1 base, 6 bases remained unmatched. The CDR3 consists of 16 residues. CDR3 residues: CASSRDRGFGTDTQYF. The CDR3 DNA reads TGTGCCAGCTCTAGGGACAGGGGGTTCGGCACAGATACGCAGTATTTT.

A single count supports this clone. The chain is built from TRBV21-1 and TRBJ2-2; no check of the table's D call, TRBD2, against the DNA was made. TRBV21-1 is flagged as a pseudogene. This CDR3 spans 15 amino acids. CDR3 protein: CASSIIRGFPGELFF. CDR3 nucleotides: TGTGCTAGCAGCATCATTAGAGGCTTTCCCGGGGAGCTGTTTTTT.

This clone was counted only a few times. The V gene is TRBV2, the J gene TRBJ2-5; 9 nucleotides line up with TRBD1. The CDR3 has 15 residues. In germline, CDR1 is SNHLY, CDR2 FYNNEI. The trim removed 6 bases at V and 6 bases at J, leaving 11 bases unmatched. The CDR3 nucleotides are TGTGCCAGCAGCGGGGCCACAGGGGGCGGGAAGACCCAGTACTTC. Translating it yields CASSGATGGGKTQYF.

The rearrangement uses TRBV29-1 and TRBJ2-1; 9 bases align to TRBD2. The CDR3 runs to 14 residues. Germline V CDR1 and CDR2: SQVTM, ANQGSEA. Trimming removed 1 base from V and 4 bases from J; junction bases left unmatched: 2. The CDR3 DNA follows: TGCAGCGTTGAAGTAGCGGGGGCTTACAATGAGCAGTTCTTC. Encoded protein: CSVEVAGAYNEQFF.

This chain uses TRBV4-1 with TRBJ2-4; a weak D match, TRBD2 (5 bases). Germline V gene data show CDR1 as MGHRA and CDR2 as YSYEKL. Deletions cut 4 bases from V and 1 base from J, with 20 bases between. This CDR3 is built from 18 residues. The DNA of the CDR3 is TGCGCCAGCAGCCCCGTAGGCGGGCCACGGGTGGCCAAAAACATTCAGTACTTC. Encoded protein: CASSPVGGPRVAKNIQYF.

V gene TRBV4-1 combines with J gene TRBJ2-3; a weak D match, TRBD2 (6 bases). Trimming shortened V by 3 bases and J by 8 bases, and 9 bases separated the two germline ends. Germline V gene sequence: CDR1 MGHRA, CDR2 YSYEKL. The CDR3 is 12 amino acids. Here the CDR3 reads CASSHARGTQYF. DNA of the CDR3: TGCGCCAGCAGCCACGCGCGGGGTACGCAGTATTTT.

This clone was counted a single time. The rearrangement links TRBV18 to TRBJ1-5, with 7 bases aligning to TRBD1. This CDR3 comprises 17 residues. J was trimmed by 3 bases and V by 2 bases; bases with no gene match: 10. Per germline, CDR1 KGHSH and CDR2 LQKENI. CDR3 protein: CASSPFPGTDHNQPQHF. CDR3 bases: TGTGCCAGCTCACCATTCCCCGGGACAGACCACAATCAGCCCCAGCATTTT.

CDR3 DNA sequence: TGTGCCAGCAGTGAGGGGGCACAACGGTATGGCTACACCTTC. The encoded protein is CASSEGAQRYGYTF. The chain has TRBV25-1 and TRBJ1-2; D possibly corresponds to TRBD1 (6 bases). Germline CDR1 and CDR2: MGHDK and SYGVNS. The CDR3 has 14 residues. V lost 3 bases and J 5 bases, leaving 13 bases between the germline ends.